This T cell receptor (beta chain) was identified in a study of OX40 agonist ivuxolimab in advanced cancers. Study-level results: Some patients without response likewise showed low normalized clonal expansion. CD8+ T cells averaged more expanded clones than CD4+.

Points on this clone: The antigen is undetermined.

Germline-derived CDR1 and CDR2 are MNHNS and SASEGT. The length of the CDR3 is 13 residues. With V trimmed by 5 bases and J by 2 bases, 3 bases remained unmatched. Sequenced by immunoSEQ multiplex PCR; TCRdb stores in-frame clones only, minus some. The data show about 99,000 clones, about 96% seen once. This sequence was found in an adult with an advanced solid tumor such as melanoma, head and neck, liver or kidney cancer. Material: CD4+ or CD8+ T cells sorted from blood, obtained in a trial of the OX40 agonist ivuxolimab. This rearrangement joins TRBV6-1 to TRBJ2-7, with 7 nucleotides matching TRBD1. For the CDR3, the DNA is TGTGCCAGCAGTATACAGGGGACCTACGAGCAGTACTTC. Amino acid sequence: CASSIQGTYEQYF.